The T cell receptor beta chain under discussion was sequenced for a study of T cells in tuberculosis. Study-level results: Active tuberculosis TCR-alpha repertoires lay closer to GMM-specific TCRs than IGRA-negative controls, suggesting clonal expansion.

Stated time point: new active TB diagnosis, blood taken before or within 7 days of starting treatment. Patients were newly diagnosed, HIV-seronegative, and aged 18 or older. Clones were read by immunoSEQ multiplex PCR, and TCRdb kept only the in-frame ones, dropping some. This sample yields over 25,000 clones, of which about 91% are seen a single time; under 9% belongs to the top ten. The CDR3 consists of 14 residues. Trimming at V came to 4 bases and at J to 6 bases, leaving 6 bases not matched to a gene. The V gene's germline CDR1 is SGHRS and CDR2 YFSETQ. Notes on this clone: The antigen is undetermined.

The receptor was derived from an adult with tuberculosis. Some clones in this sample may be carry-over from other donors' samples. The chain couples TRBV5-1 to TRBJ2-7; 11 bases agree with TRBD2. The material was PBMCs, obtained at tuberculosis diagnosis. DNA for the CDR3: TGCGCCAGCAGCACACTAGCGGGGGATGCCGAGCAGTACTTC. Its translation: CASSTLAGDAEQYF.